Shown below are 2 T cell receptor beta chains from a single sample sequenced in a study of blood T cell repertoires in COVID-19. Profiling relied on immunoSEQ multiplex PCR, and the TCRdb table lists in-frame clones only, not all of them. Here the sample spans 130,000 or so clones, around 86% being singletons. The sample was PBMCs or T cells enriched from blood (not recorded which). These receptor sequences come from a man aged 25 to 45 who had recovered from COVID-19.

This rearrangement joins TRBV2 to TRBJ1-4; the match to TRBD1 covers 7 bases. This CDR3 is built from 15 residues. Germline CDR1 is SNHLY and CDR2 is FYNNEI. Trimming took 7 bases from V and 10 from J; bases not matched to a gene: 15. CDR3: CASTEGGRSGGKLFF. CDR3 in DNA: TGTGCCAGCACCGAAGGGGGCCGTAGTGGTGGAAAACTGTTTTTT. Using reference TRBV2 and TRBJ1-4 for the parts outside the CDR3, the full variable domain is EPEVTQTPSHQVTQMGQEVILRCVPISNHLYFYWYRQILGQKVEFLVSFYNNEISEKSEIFDDQFSVERPDGSNFTLKIRSTKLEDSAMYFCASTEGGRSGGKLFFGSGTQLSVL.

This chain links TRBV5-6 with TRBJ1-2; 7 nucleotides align to TRBD1. Germline V gives CDR1 SGHDT, CDR2 YYEEEE. Trimming cost V 4 bases and J 1 base; bases outside gene matches: 4. This CDR3 is built from 14 residues. Here the CDR3 DNA reads TGTGCCAGCAGCAGGACAGGCCGTAACTATGGCTACACCTTC. This sequence encodes CASSRTGRNYGYTF.